These 30 T cell receptor beta chains came from one sample sequenced in a study of blood T cell repertoires in COVID-19. This table comes from immunoSEQ multiplex PCR, and its TCRdb copy is limited to in-frame clones, with some not included. The data show just under 75,000 clones, approximately 80% seen once. Sequencing was done on a sample of peripheral blood. These receptors originate from a man of 80 years or more with active or convalescent COVID-19.

CDR3 sequence reads: CASSYSGTSLQETQYF. CDR3 DNA: TGTGCCAGCAGCTATTCCGGGACTAGCCTTCAAGAGACCCAGTACTTC. V and J are TRBV3-1 (or the pseudogene TRBV3-2) and TRBJ2-5, with 9 bases identical to TRBD2. V lost 5 bases to trimming and J lost 2 bases; unmatched junction nucleotides: 9. The CDR3 sequence is 16 residues long. From germline, CDR1 is LGHDT and CDR2 YNNKEL (reference sequence).

This chain uses TRBV20-1 with TRBJ2-3; no clear D gene. The CDR3 is 11 amino acids. Trimming pared 3 bases from V and 5 bases from J, leaving 6 bases between. The germline V gene has CDR1 DFQATT and CDR2 SNEGSKA (reference sequence). The CDR3: CSARTQDTQYF. CDR3 DNA sequence: TGCAGTGCTAGGACACAAGATACGCAGTATTTT.

The chain employs TRBV5-6 and TRBJ2-5, with 7 bases that match TRBD1. The V and J ends lost 4 bases and 2 bases, in that order; junction bases with no gene match: 2. Germline V gives CDR1 SGHDT, CDR2 YYEEEE. The CDR3 is 13 amino acids. CDR3 DNA: TGTGCCAGCAGCCGGGACAGACAAGAGACCCAGTACTTC. Protein sequence: CASSRDRQETQYF.

The V call is TRBV28, the J call TRBJ2-1; tentatively, D is TRBD1 (6 bases). CDR1 is MDHEN, CDR2 SYDVKM, per germline. V was cut by 10 bases and J by 12 bases, with 19 bases left in between. The CDR3 is 12 amino acids. The CDR3 nucleotides read TGTGCCACACAGGGACCGGGCCAGGTGCAGTTCTTC. Its protein is CATQGPGQVQFF.

The genes are TRBV6-6 and TRBJ1-2, with D uncertain. The germline V and J ends were trimmed by 4 bases and 5 bases, with 14 bases remaining between them. The germline CDR1 and CDR2 sequences are MNHNY and SVGAGI (reference sequence). This CDR3 comprises 14 residues. The CDR3 DNA sequence: TGTGCCAGCAGTTCCCCCGGGCGGGCGTATGGCTACACCTTC. Its translation: CASSSPGRAYGYTF.

The chain recombines TRBV5-5 with TRBJ2-1; perhaps TRBD2 as D (7 bases). Per the germline V gene, CDR1 is SGHKS and CDR2 is YYEKEE (reference sequence). V was pared by 4 bases and J by 2 bases, with 13 bases between. CDR3 size: 15 residues. The chain's CDR3 is CASSRGGTPYNEQFF. Here the CDR3 DNA reads TGTGCCAGCAGCAGGGGGGGGACCCCCTACAATGAGCAGTTCTTC.

The genes are TRBV5-1 and TRBJ1-1; TRBD1 matches 7 bases. Germline values: CDR1 SGHRS, CDR2 YFSETQ. J was trimmed by 5 bases and V by 4 bases; bases with no gene match: 8. This CDR3 is 14 amino acids long. DNA of the CDR3: TGCGCCAGCAGCAGCGAAGGGGGCATAACTGAAGCTTTCTTT. Residues: CASSSEGGITEAFF.

This chain uses TRBV30 with TRBJ1-6; 7 nucleotides line up with TRBD1. Trimming took 7 bases from V and 10 from J; bases not matched to a gene: 7. Germline CDR1 reads GTSNPN; CDR2 reads SVGIG (reference sequence). The CDR3 sequence is 12 residues long. Here the CDR3 reads CAYRDSWSPLHF. CDR3 in DNA: TGTGCCTACCGGGACAGTTGGTCACCCCTCCACTTT. The variable domain in full, with the rest retrieved from reference TRBV30 and TRBJ1-6, is SQTIHQWPATLVQPVGSPLSLECTVEGTSNPNLYWYRQAAGRGLQLLFYSVGIGQISSEVPQNLSASRPQDRQFILSSKKLLLSDSGFYLCAYRDSWSPLHFGNGTRLTVT.

The chain is built from TRBV29-1 and TRBJ2-7; D is unresolved. The CDR3 totals 14 residues. The germline CDR1 and CDR2 sequences are SQVTM and ANQGSEA. Trimming took 6 bases from V and 2 from J, leaving 17 bases between them. DNA for the CDR3: TGCAGCGTCAAACATGTACCTTCACCCTACGAGCAGTACTTC. Translating gives CSVKHVPSPYEQYF.

The chain combines TRBV4-1 with TRBJ2-1; TRBD1 aligns across 9 bases. This CDR3 spans 17 amino acids. J gave up 6 bases and V 2 bases, and 11 bases lay outside the gene matches. The V gene's germline CDR1 is MGHRA and CDR2 YSYEKL. CDR3 amino acids: CASSQYPGQGLSNEQFF. The CDR3 coding sequence is TGCGCCAGCAGCCAATACCCGGGACAGGGTTTATCCAATGAGCAGTTCTTC.

This rearrangement joins TRBV2 to TRBJ2-7; D remains unclear. Germline CDR1 reads SNHLY; CDR2 reads FYNNEI. Trimming removed 4 bases at V and 3 bases at J, with 7 bases between. The CDR3 covers 12 residues. The chain's CDR3 is CASSVSLYEQYF. The CDR3 nucleotides read TGTGCCAGCAGTGTCTCACTCTACGAGCAGTACTTC.

J is TRBJ1-1 and V is TRBV19; D is undetermined. CDR3 size: 16 residues. Germline CDR1 LNHDA, CDR2 SQIVND (reference sequence). V was trimmed by 0 bases and J by 4 bases, leaving 15 bases between them. The CDR3 DNA reads TGTGCCAGTAGTATAGATAGTTGGTTCAGAGGCACTGAAGCTTTCTTT. It translates to CASSIDSWFRGTEAFF.

CDR3 coding DNA: TGTGCCAGCAGCCCCCGGACAGGGGAGCGCTATGGCTACACCTTC. It yields the protein CASSPRTGERYGYTF. This rearrangement joins TRBV11-3 to TRBJ1-2, with 9 nucleotides matching TRBD1. Germline V gene lookup returns CDR1 SGHNT and CDR2 YENEEA. There are 15 residues in the CDR3. The junction had 8 bases not matched to a gene; V was cut back by 5 bases and J by 4 bases.

The CDR3 DNA follows: TGCGCCAGCAGCTTGGCCGGGACAGGGTCAGGCTACACCTTC. It translates to CASSLAGTGSGYTF. The V call is TRBV5-1, the J call TRBJ1-2; 9 bases are shared with TRBD1. The CDR3 has 14 amino acids. With V trimmed by 0 bases and J by 8 bases, 5 bases remained unmatched. Germline CDR1 and CDR2: SGHRS and YFSETQ.

About this clone itself: The sample contains more than one DNA sequence encoding this CDR3. V gene TRBV4-1 combines with J gene TRBJ2-7; 10 bases fit TRBD1. The CDR3 covers 14 residues. Trimming took 3 bases from V and 3 from J; bases not matched to a gene: 2. The germline CDR1 and CDR2 sequences are MGHRA and YSYEKL. The CDR3 nucleotides are TGCGCCAGCAGCCAGAGGACAGGGGGCTACGAGCAGTACTTC. Its translation: CASSQRTGGYEQYF.

The rearrangement uses TRBV14 and TRBJ2-3; 9 bases match TRBD2. This CDR3 region has 16 residues. Losses at the gene ends were 0 bases for V and 11 bases for J; bases not matched to a gene: 12. The germline V gene has CDR1 SGHDN and CDR2 FVKESK. CDR3 in amino acids: CASSQDRRREGRGQYF. In DNA form, the CDR3 reads TGTGCCAGCAGCCAAGATCGGAGGCGGGAGGGCCGTGGGCAGTATTTT.

V and J are TRBV28 and TRBJ2-5; 11 nucleotides agree with TRBD1. Germline values: CDR1 MDHEN, CDR2 SYDVKM. The CDR3 is 14 amino acids. Trimming took 5 bases from V and 4 from J; bases not matched to a gene: 3. The CDR3 nucleotides are TGTGCCAGCAGTATGGACAGGGGGCGAGAGACCCAGTACTTC. Translated: CASSMDRGRETQYF.

V gene TRBV7-9 combines with J gene TRBJ1-3; D remains ambiguous. This CDR3 contains 13 residues. V was clipped by 2 bases and J by 3 bases, with 5 bases between them. Germline CDR1 and CDR2: SEHNR and FQNEAQ (reference sequence). The CDR3 here is CASSLFLGNTIYF. As DNA, the CDR3 is TGTGCCAGCAGCTTATTTCTTGGAAACACCATATATTTT.

The chain employs TRBV28 and TRBJ2-7; tentatively, D is TRBD2 (6 bases). Between the trimmed V and J ends, which lost 10 bases and 2 bases, there was a span of 15 bases. Germline V gene data show CDR1 as MDHEN and CDR2 as SYDVKM. This CDR3 comprises 13 residues. CDR3: CAIGRGGPYEQYF. As DNA, the CDR3 is TGTGCCATCGGGCGGGGCGGTCCCTACGAGCAGTACTTC.

V is TRBV6-2 or TRBV6-3 and J is TRBJ2-7, with D uncertain. The CDR3 totals 12 residues. Germline-derived CDR1 and CDR2 are MNHEY and SVGEGT. V shed 4 bases and J shed 3 bases, with 7 bases lying between them. CDR3 in amino acids: CASSWPLYEQYF. In nucleotides, the CDR3 is TGTGCCAGCAGTTGGCCCCTCTACGAGCAGTACTTC.

In its sample, this clone was seen once. The chain is built from TRBV6-5 and TRBJ2-7; 12 positions match TRBD1. With V trimmed by 5 bases and J by 6 bases, 8 bases remained unmatched. Germline lookup yields CDR1 MNHEY and CDR2 SVGAGI. This CDR3 is 15 amino acids long. The CDR3 protein is CASSKPGQGAGEQYF. CDR3 DNA sequence: TGTGCCAGCAGTAAACCGGGACAGGGGGCGGGCGAGCAGTACTTC.

J is TRBJ1-2 and V is TRBV5-6; D call uncertain. The CDR3 extends over 15 amino acids. V lost 2 bases to trimming and J lost 0 bases, with 11 bases between them. Germline V gene sequence: CDR1 SGHDT, CDR2 YYEEEE. The CDR3 DNA reads as TGTGCCAGCAGCTTCGGAGGGCAGACTAACTATGGCTACACCTTC. This encodes CASSFGGQTNYGYTF.

This chain links TRBV30 with TRBJ1-1; D is unresolved. Trimming took off 1 base at V and 5 bases at J, with 14 bases between the two ends. The CDR3 consists of 14 residues. Germline CDR1 GTSNPN, CDR2 SVGIG (reference sequence). CDR3 residues: CAWSEGYAGTEAFF. The CDR3 nucleotides are TGTGCCTGGAGTGAGGGTTATGCGGGAACTGAAGCTTTCTTT.

V is TRBV5-4 and J is TRBJ2-7; a possible D gene is TRBD1 (6 bases). This CDR3 has 15 amino acids. V lost 2 bases and J lost 5, with 17 bases in between. Germline V gives CDR1 SGHNT, CDR2 YYREEE (reference sequence). In DNA, the CDR3 is TGTGCCAGCAGCTTAAACAGGGCGCTAACGAACGAGCAGTACTTC. Protein product: CASSLNRALTNEQYF.

V usage is TRBV5-5 and J usage is TRBJ1-2; TRBD1 aligns across 8 bases. V lost 2 bases and J lost 0; bases outside the gene matches: 9. The CDR3 contains 17 residues. From germline, CDR1 is SGHKS and CDR2 YYEKEE (reference sequence). DNA of the CDR3: TGTGCCAGCAGCTTTTTGTTACGGGACAGGTCTAACTATGGCTACACCTTC. Its protein is CASSFLLRDRSNYGYTF.

The V gene is TRBV30, the J gene TRBJ1-6, with 8 bases fitting TRBD1. With V trimmed by 3 bases and J by 9 bases, 4 bases remained unmatched. This CDR3 spans 13 amino acids. From germline, CDR1 is GTSNPN and CDR2 SVGIG (reference sequence). CDR3 protein: CAWRGRGLSPLHF. The CDR3 bases are TGTGCCTGGAGAGGCAGGGGGCTTTCACCCCTCCACTTT.

The chain employs TRBV10-2 and TRBJ1-6; perhaps TRBD1 as D (6 bases). The germline CDR1 and CDR2 sequences are WSHSY and SAAADI. The CDR3 has 13 residues. Trimming cost V 3 bases and J 9 bases, with 9 bases left between them. The CDR3: CASSDRGSSPLHF. The DNA for the CDR3 is TGCGCCAGCAGTGACAGGGGTTCTTCACCCCTCCACTTT.

This clone was observed once. The rearrangement joins TRBV11-3 to TRBJ2-2, with 8 bases that match TRBD2. The CDR3 sequence is 14 residues long. V shed 4 bases and J 6 bases; nucleotides not matched to a gene: 4. CDR1 is SGHNT and CDR2 is YENEEA in the germline V gene. The CDR3 DNA reads as TGTGCCAGCAGCTCCCCGGGGGGGGCCGGGGAGCTGTTTTTT. Translating gives CASSSPGGAGELFF. The full variable domain, in which reference TRBV11-3 and TRBJ2-2 provide the parts outside the CDR3, is EAGVVQSPRYKIIEKKQPVAFWCNPISGHNTLYWYLQNLGQGPELLIRYENEEAVDDSQLPKDRFSAERLKGVDSTLKIQPAELGDSAVYLCASSSPGGAGELFFGEGSRLTVL.

This clone appeared a single time. The J gene is TRBJ1-5, the V gene TRBV3-1 (or the pseudogene TRBV3-2); 11 nucleotides line up with TRBD1. Germline values: CDR1 LGHDT, CDR2 YNNKEL (reference sequence). The junction had 3 bases not matched to a gene; V was cut back by 5 bases and J by 6 bases. The CDR3 has 14 amino acids. CDR3 coding DNA: TGTGCCAGCAGCGGACAGGGGGCGATTCAGCCCCAGCATTTT. This gives the protein CASSGQGAIQPQHF.

V and J are TRBV7-2 and TRBJ2-1; perhaps TRBD2 as D (7 bases). Germline V CDR1 and CDR2: SGHTA, FQGNSA. The CDR3 covers 16 residues. V gave up 5 bases and J gave up 2 bases, with 16 bases separating them. CDR3 nucleotides: TGTGCCAGCAGCGGGGGCGGGAGCCCAACCTACAATGAGCAGTTCTTC. This translates into CASSGGGSPTYNEQFF.